The 10 T cell receptor beta chains below were found in one sample sequenced in a study of graft-versus-host responses after intestinal transplantation. Repertoires were generated with immunoSEQ multiplex PCR, while TCRdb's copy carries only in-frame clones and drops some. The sample records 80,000 to 100,000 clones, 91% being singletons. Their target antigens are unknown. The source was unstimulated CD4+ T cells sorted from spleen or lymph node cells, collected before transplant. The receptor source for this set is a human donor who was the organ donor for an intestinal transplant.

CDR3 sequence (DNA): TGTGCCAGCAGCTTGTTGGGACAGGGGGCTAACTATGGCTACACCTTC. It translates to CASSLLGQGANYGYTF. The chain is built from TRBV5-6 and TRBJ1-2; 11 nucleotides match TRBD1. V shed 1 base, J shed 0 bases, and the junction held 2 bases outside the gene matches. This CDR3 is 16 amino acids long. The germline gives CDR1 SGHDT, CDR2 YYEEEE. The full variable domain, in which reference TRBV5-6 and TRBJ1-2 provide the parts outside the CDR3, is DAGVTQSPTHLIKTRGQQVTLRCSPKSGHDTVSWYQQALGQGPQFIFQYYEEEERQRGNFPDRFSGHQFPNYSSELNVNALLLGDSALYLCASSLLGQGANYGYTFGSGTRLTVV.

This clone was recorded a few times. CDR3 loop: CASSAGGSQPQHF. The CDR3 DNA sequence: TGTGCCAGCAGCGCAGGGGGATCCCAGCCCCAGCATTTT. This chain uses TRBV7-2 with TRBJ1-5, with TRBD1 identical over 7 bases. Trimming at V came to 5 bases and at J to 7 bases, leaving 5 bases not matched to a gene. In germline, CDR1 is SGHTA, CDR2 FQGNSA. The CDR3 consists of 13 residues.

The rearrangement links TRBV7-2 to TRBJ1-5; perhaps TRBD1 as D (6 bases). The CDR3 loop spans 14 amino acids. V lost 1 base to trimming and J lost 9 bases, with 13 bases between them. Germline assignment: CDR1 SGHTA and CDR2 FQGNSA. Here the CDR3 DNA reads TGTGCCAGCAGCTTAGAACCAGGGGTCCCGCCCCAGCATTTT. It codes for CASSLEPGVPPQHF.

The genes are TRBV4-1 and TRBJ1-1, with 7 bases lining up with TRBD1. Germline lookup yields CDR1 MGHRA and CDR2 YSYEKL. V shed 0 bases and J 5 bases; nucleotides not matched to a gene: 12. The CDR3 is 17 residues long. CDR3 region: CASSQEATGSWRTEAFF. CDR3 sequence (DNA): TGCGCCAGCAGCCAAGAGGCGACAGGGAGTTGGAGGACTGAAGCTTTCTTT.

V and J are TRBV9 and TRBJ2-7; D may be TRBD1 (6 bases). Germline V gene sequence: CDR1 SGDLS, CDR2 YYNGEE. Trimming removed 4 bases at V and 7 bases at J, with 12 bases between. The CDR3 is 12 residues long. CDR3 region: CASSPSQGEQYF. The CDR3 nucleotides read TGTGCCAGCAGCCCCTCCCAGGGGGAGCAGTACTTC.

The V call is TRBV2, the J call TRBJ2-5; weak D call: TRBD2 (5 bases). The germline gives CDR1 SNHLY, CDR2 FYNNEI. The V and J ends lost 8 bases and 5 bases respectively, with 12 bases between them. The CDR3 is 12 amino acids. CDR3 nucleotides: TGTGCCAGCTCCACGAGGAGGGAGACCCAGTACTTC. Translated: CASSTRRETQYF. Variable domain in full (rest from reference TRBV2 and TRBJ2-5): EPEVTQTPSHQVTQMGQEVILRCVPISNHLYFYWYRQILGQKVEFLVSFYNNEISEKSEIFDDQFSVERPDGSNFTLKIRSTKLEDSAMYFCASSTRRETQYFGPGTRLLVL.

The V and J genes are TRBV5-6 and TRBJ2-6, with TRBD2 matching 7 bases. The length of the CDR3 is 16 residues. Germline V CDR1 and CDR2: SGHDT, YYEEEE. The ends lost 4 bases at V and 2 bases at J; junction bases unmatched: 6. CDR3: CASSHRTSAGANVLTF. The CDR3 nucleotides read TGTGCCAGCAGCCATAGAACTAGCGCTGGGGCCAACGTCCTGACTTTC.

V is TRBV7-8 and J is TRBJ2-3; D unclear. Germline assignment: CDR1 SGHVS and CDR2 FQNEAQ. The CDR3 covers 14 residues. V shed 3 bases and J shed 3 bases, with 10 bases lying between them. CDR3 sequence (DNA): TGTGCCAGCAGCTTTTTAGTTAGAACAGATACGCAGTATTTT. It yields the protein CASSFLVRTDTQYF.

This chain joins TRBV14 and TRBJ1-6; 8 bases line up with TRBD1. Trimming removed 6 bases from V and 9 bases from J; junction bases left unmatched: 16. This CDR3 spans 17 amino acids. Germline V gene lookup returns CDR1 SGHDN and CDR2 FVKESK. CDR3 sequence (DNA): TGTGCCAGCAGACCTACCCTAGGACAGGGAGTACTTTCACCCCTCCACTTT. This sequence encodes CASRPTLGQGVLSPLHF.

The chain uses TRBV5-1 and TRBJ2-7, with TRBD2 identical over 10 bases. With 3 bases clipped from V and 2 bases from J, the junction kept 2 bases outside the gene matches. The CDR3 loop spans 14 amino acids. Germline-derived CDR1 and CDR2 are SGHRS and YFSETQ. Here the CDR3 reads CASSSSGGAYEQYF. Here the CDR3 DNA reads TGCGCCAGCAGCTCCAGCGGGGGGGCCTACGAGCAGTACTTC.